This T cell receptor beta chain was identified in a study of blood T cell repertoires in COVID-19. Study in general: Acute-phase and convalescent COVID-19 samples originated in the United States, Italy and Spain. PBMCs, B-cell-depleted T cells, or T cells provided the cDNA or gDNA that made up the material.

The count of this clone is one. Authors' analysis steps: Researchers report that nucleated cell counts were estimated from reference gene primer amplification. The protocol was immunoSEQ multiplex PCR, while the TCRdb copy is restricted to in-frame clones and leaves out a portion. The V and J calls and clone size are taken from that table; D and trimming were inferred from the DNA. The sample carries roughly 200,000 clones, about 83% recorded once. CDR1 and CDR2 from the germline V gene are KGHDR and SFDVKD. This CDR3 region has 17 residues. V was clipped by 6 bases and J by 2 bases; unmatched bases: 11.

Sequencing was done on a sample of peripheral blood. The receptor comes from a woman younger than 35 who had recovered from COVID-19. The rearrangement uses TRBV24-1 and TRBJ2-1; 8 bases are shared with TRBD1. CDR3 sequence reads: CATSLGGQGVTYNEQFF. In nucleotides, the CDR3 is TGTGCCACCAGTTTGGGAGGACAGGGCGTTACCTACAATGAGCAGTTCTTC.